Below are 9 T cell receptor beta chains sequenced from a single sample in a study of T cells after yellow fever vaccination. One entry per CDR3 protein results from TCRdb running MiXCR on the 5' RACE reads. This table holds about 73,000 distinct CDR3 sequences, around 7% found once. The sample was CD8+ T cells sorted from PBMCs, taken on the day of the yellow fever booster vaccination. The source is a young man who received the YFV17D yellow fever vaccine.

The chain recombines TRBV15 with TRBJ2-7; 9 nucleotides match TRBD2. This CDR3 spans 14 amino acids. In germline, CDR1 is LNHNV, CDR2 YYDKDF (reference sequence). J gave up 0 bases and V 6 bases, and 3 bases lay outside the gene matches. The CDR3 loop reads CATRLAGYSYEQYF. For the CDR3, the DNA is TGTGCCACCAGGCTAGCGGGGTACTCCTACGAGCAGTACTTC.

There are a few counts of this clonotype. The rearrangement links TRBV23-1 to TRBJ2-7; TRBD2 agrees at 11 bases. TRBV23-1 is known as an ORF, though its function is uncertain. There are 16 residues in the CDR3. The ends lost 1 base at V and 3 bases at J; junction bases unmatched: 5. The CDR3 is CASSQLNGTSGYEQYF. Here the CDR3 DNA reads TGCGCCAGCAGTCAATTAAACGGGACTAGCGGCTACGAGCAGTACTTC.

Comment on this clonotype: This may stem from a read error, because a much larger clone lies one nucleotide away. This chain joins TRBV5-1 and TRBJ2-7; maybe TRBD2 (5 bases). The ends were cut back, 3 bases at V and 3 bases at J, with 7 bases in the middle. The CDR3 sequence is 12 residues long. CDR1 is SGHRS, CDR2 YFSETQ, per germline. CDR3 sequence reads: CASSSGNYEQYF. The CDR3 DNA reads TGCGCCAGCAGCTCGGGAAACTACGAGCAGTACTTC.

The J gene is TRBJ2-5, the V gene TRBV7-6, with 13 positions matching TRBD2. Per germline, CDR1 SGHVS and CDR2 FNYEAQ. V was pared by 5 bases and J by 4 bases, with 4 bases of the junction left unmatched. CDR3 length equals 15 residues. The CDR3 spells CASSLLAGGRETQYF. The CDR3 nucleotides read TGTGCCAGCAGCCTACTAGCGGGAGGGAGAGAGACCCAGTACTTC.

This clonotype was found many times. The CDR3: CASSPGTVQFF. CDR3 nucleotide sequence: TGTGCCAGCAGCCCTGGGACGGTGCAGTTCTTC. V usage is TRBV7-9 and J usage is TRBJ2-1; either TRBD1 or TRBD2 may supply D (5 bases each). V was clipped by 5 bases and J by 12 bases, with 11 bases between them. CDR3 length: 11 residues. Per the germline V gene, CDR1 is SEHNR and CDR2 is FQNEAQ (reference sequence).

This clonotype was seen more than once but under ten times. The chain links TRBV18 to TRBJ2-2, with D possibly TRBD1 on 5 matching bases. Trimming removed 3 bases from V and 7 bases from J, with 12 bases in between. Per germline, CDR1 KGHSH and CDR2 LQKENI. There are 14 residues in the CDR3. The CDR3 here is CASSPPDNFGELFF. DNA of the CDR3: TGTGCCAGCTCACCGCCGGACAATTTCGGGGAGCTGTTTTTT. The full variable domain, its missing parts supplied by reference TRBV18 and TRBJ2-2, is NAGVMQNPRHLVRRRGQEARLRCSPMKGHSHVYWYRQLPEEGLKFMVYLQKENIIDESGMPKERFSAEFPKEGPSILRIQQVVRGDSAAYFCASSPPDNFGELFFGEGSRLTVL.

This clonotype was seen a few times. The chain links TRBV5-1 to TRBJ2-7; D remains unclear. V lost 5 bases, J lost 5 bases, and 11 bases lay in between. This CDR3 has 12 amino acids. Germline-derived CDR1 and CDR2 are SGHRS and YFSETQ. Here the CDR3 DNA reads TGCGCCAGCAGGGTTGTGGCAGACGAGCAGTACTTC. Its protein product is CASRVVADEQYF.

In DNA, the CDR3 is TGTGCCAGCAGCCTTCTACAGGGGCCCGGATACGAGCAGTACTTC. Translating it yields CASSLLQGPGYEQYF. The V gene is TRBV7-8, the J gene TRBJ2-7, with 7 positions matching TRBD1. Germline V gene sequence: CDR1 SGHVS, CDR2 FQNEAQ. The CDR3 spans 15 residues. V was pared by 5 bases and J by 4 bases, with 11 bases of the junction left unmatched.

The sample holds many counts of this clonotype. DNA of the CDR3: TGCAGCGTTGGAGGAGGGACCTACTCCTACGAGCAGTACTTC. This translates into CSVGGGTYSYEQYF. The chain employs TRBV29-1 and TRBJ2-7; possibly TRBD2 for D (6 bases). In germline, CDR1 is SQVTM, CDR2 ANQGSEA. The CDR3 consists of 14 residues. Trimming left V 4 bases short and J 0 bases short, with 13 bases between.